The 13 T cell receptor beta chains listed next were all sequenced from one sample in a study of blood T cell repertoires in COVID-19. Only in-frame clones appear in the TCRdb table, and some are missing; sequencing was by immunoSEQ multiplex PCR. The data hold about 64,000 clones, with 82% observed a single time. Material: peripheral blood. The receptors here all came from a human donor in a cohort sampled during active COVID-19.

The gene calls are TRBV18 and TRBJ2-3; 8 bases align to TRBD1. V shed 4 bases, J shed 4 bases, and the junction held 4 bases outside the gene matches. Germline V CDR1 and CDR2: KGHSH, LQKENI. There are 14 residues in the CDR3. Written as DNA, the CDR3 is TGTGCCAGCTCACGTGACAGGGGTGCAGATACGCAGTATTTT. It yields the protein CASSRDRGADTQYF. The whole variable domain, filled in from reference TRBV18 and TRBJ2-3, reads NAGVMQNPRHLVRRRGQEARLRCSPMKGHSHVYWYRQLPEEGLKFMVYLQKENIIDESGMPKERFSAEFPKEGPSILRIQQVVRGDSAAYFCASSRDRGADTQYFGPGTRLTVL.

The CDR3 sequence is CASSLSASLSYEQYF. The CDR3 DNA sequence: TGCGCCAGCAGCCTTTCTGCTTCCCTATCCTACGAGCAGTACTTC. The V gene is TRBV5-1, the J gene TRBJ2-7; no definite D call. The CDR3 is 15 amino acids. Trimming pared 4 bases from V and 1 base from J, leaving 15 bases between. Germline V gene data show CDR1 as SGHRS and CDR2 as YFSETQ.

The V gene is TRBV5-1, the J gene TRBJ1-4, with D unresolved. The length of the CDR3 is 19 residues. Trimming shortened V by 3 bases and J by 0 bases, and 21 bases separated the two germline ends. Germline lookup yields CDR1 SGHRS and CDR2 YFSETQ. Written as DNA, the CDR3 is TGCGCCAGCAGCTCGAAGCCTCCGGGTGATGGAGCAACTAATGAAAAACTGTTTTTT. Translating it yields CASSSKPPGDGATNEKLFF.

Comment on this clone: Relative to the germline gene, one junction end is altered; a read error may explain this. V and J are TRBV12-3 or TRBV12-4 and TRBJ1-2; 9 nucleotides line up with TRBD1. CDR3 length: 12 amino acids. CDR3 coding DNA: TGTGCCAGCGATAATACAGGGGGCGCCGGGTCCTTC. It encodes CASDNTGGAGSF.

The V call is TRBV4-2, the J call TRBJ2-3, with TRBD1 as a possible D gene (5 bases). The CDR3 extends over 16 amino acids. From germline, CDR1 is LGHNA and CDR2 YNFKEQ. V gave up 2 bases and J gave up 0 bases, with 12 bases separating them. The chain's CDR3 is CASSQFGAGSTDTQYF. Here the CDR3 DNA reads TGTGCCAGCAGCCAATTCGGAGCAGGGAGCACAGATACGCAGTATTTT.

The chain combines TRBV7-8 with TRBJ1-5; a weak D match, TRBD1 (6 bases). Germline V gives CDR1 SGHVS, CDR2 FQNEAQ. Between the trimmed V and J ends, which lost 0 bases and 2 bases, there was a span of 14 bases. CDR3 size: 17 residues. The CDR3 bases are TGTGCCAGCAGCTTAGCCGGGACACAAGGAGGCAATCAGCCCCAGCATTTT. This translates into CASSLAGTQGGNQPQHF.

J is TRBJ2-1 and V is TRBV18, with 7 bases identical to TRBD2. Trimming took 2 bases from V and 9 from J; bases not matched to a gene: 10. Germline-derived CDR1 and CDR2 are KGHSH and LQKENI. CDR3 length: 15 amino acids. The CDR3 is CASSPNRGVPGEQFF. The CDR3 nucleotides read TGTGCCAGCTCACCAAATCGGGGGGTACCCGGTGAGCAGTTCTTC.

This chain connects TRBV4-1 to TRBJ1-2, with TRBD1 matching over 9 bases. The trim removed 4 bases at V and 10 bases at J, leaving 4 bases unmatched. Germline-derived CDR1 and CDR2 are MGHRA and YSYEKL. This CDR3 region has 12 residues. The CDR3 DNA reads as TGCGCCAGCAGCCCGGGACAGGGCGACTACACCTTC. It encodes CASSPGQGDYTF.

The V and J genes are TRBV25-1 and TRBJ2-3; 7 bases fit TRBD1. The germline V gene encodes CDR1 MGHDK and CDR2 SYGVNS. V trimming: 5 bases; J trimming: 4 bases; junction bases outside the gene matches: 12. This CDR3 comprises 16 residues. CDR3 loop: CASSSPRQGDADTQYF. CDR3 DNA sequence: TGTGCCAGCAGTTCCCCTCGACAGGGTGACGCAGATACGCAGTATTTT.

The J gene is TRBJ1-1, the V gene TRBV5-4; D unclear. This CDR3 has 13 amino acids. Trimming stripped 0 bases from V and 6 bases from J, with 9 bases between. CDR1 and CDR2 (germline): SGHNT, YYREEE (reference sequence). The DNA of the CDR3 is TGTGCCAGCAGCTTGGGAGGGATGCCTGAAGCTTTCTTT. Translating gives CASSLGGMPEAFF.

Notes on this clone: This sample includes further DNA sequences coding for the same CDR3. This rearrangement joins TRBV9 to TRBJ2-2; 12 nucleotides agree with TRBD2. Trimming cost V 3 bases and J 4 bases; bases outside gene matches: 7. In germline, CDR1 is SGDLS, CDR2 YYNGEE. This CDR3 comprises 17 residues. The CDR3 here is CASSALAGGPGTGELFF. CDR3 coding DNA: TGTGCCAGCAGCGCTCTAGCGGGGGGGCCGGGCACCGGGGAGCTGTTTTTT.

The table lists this clone with a few counts. V usage is TRBV28 and J usage is TRBJ1-6, with 10 bases fitting TRBD1. V was pared by 10 bases and J by 7 bases, with 7 bases of the junction left unmatched. The CDR3 sequence is 14 residues long. Germline values: CDR1 MDHEN, CDR2 SYDVKM. This CDR3 reads CANRQGARNSPLHF. CDR3 nucleotides: TGTGCCAATAGACAGGGGGCGAGGAATTCACCCCTCCACTTT. The complete variable domain, with remaining parts taken from reference TRBV28 and TRBJ1-6, reads DVKVTQSSRYLVKRTGEKVFLECVQDMDHENMFWYRQDPGLGLRLIYFSYDVKMKEKGDIPEGYSVSREKKERFSLILESASTNQTSMYLCANRQGARNSPLHFGNGTRLTVT.

This chain uses TRBV5-6 with TRBJ2-7; TRBD1 might be the D (6 bases). Per the germline V gene, CDR1 is SGHDT and CDR2 is YYEEEE. This CDR3 is 11 amino acids long. Deletions cut 4 bases from V and 7 bases from J, with 9 bases between. The CDR3, as DNA: TGTGCCAGCAGCAGGGGGTGGGAGCAGTACGTC. Translation: CASSRGWEQYV.